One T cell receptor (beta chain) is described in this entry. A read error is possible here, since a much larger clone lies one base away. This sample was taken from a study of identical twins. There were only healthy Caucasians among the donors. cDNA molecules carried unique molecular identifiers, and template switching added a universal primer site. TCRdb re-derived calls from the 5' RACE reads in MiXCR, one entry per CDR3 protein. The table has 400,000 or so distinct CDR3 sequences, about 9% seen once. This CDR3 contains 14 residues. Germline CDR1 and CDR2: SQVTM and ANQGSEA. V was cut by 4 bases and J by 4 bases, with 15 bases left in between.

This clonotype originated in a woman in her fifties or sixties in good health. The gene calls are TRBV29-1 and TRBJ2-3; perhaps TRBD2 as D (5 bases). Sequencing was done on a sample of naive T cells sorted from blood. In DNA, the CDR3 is TGCAGCGTTGTAGAGGGTATGAAGCCAGATACGCAGTATTTT. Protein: CSVVEGMKPDTQYF.